A single TCR beta chain is shown here with its context. The antigen is undetermined. Memory CD4+ T cells were sorted as CD4+CD45RO+CD25- cells. After constant-region reverse-primer amplification, full-length variable regions underwent semi-nested PCR with Nested Universal Primer A. MiXCR, run by TCRdb on the 5' RACE reads, gives a single entry per CDR3 protein. The table shows around 5,600 distinct CDR3 sequences, with around 66% occurring only once. Study-level results: Greatest tumor Treg TCR overlap was with tumor naive CD4+ cells. The TCR gene usage of tumor memory CD4+ T cells clustered together with blood and lymph node memory CD4+ cells and with lymph node naive CD4+ cells.

The CDR3 consists of 14 residues. Trimming took 4 bases from V and 5 from J, leaving 14 bases between them. Per the germline V gene, CDR1 is SGHNT and CDR2 is YENEEA. Sequencing was carried out using memory CD4+ T cells sorted from a lymph node. The sample's subset: memory CD4+ T cells, CD4+CD45RO+CD25-. This TCR was recovered from a female donor with breast cancer. The chain combines TRBV11-3 with TRBJ2-5; D might be TRBD1 (6 bases). CDR3 bases: TGTGCCAGCAGCTGGGACACCCTCGGGGAGACCCAGTACTTC. Translation gives CASSWDTLGETQYF.